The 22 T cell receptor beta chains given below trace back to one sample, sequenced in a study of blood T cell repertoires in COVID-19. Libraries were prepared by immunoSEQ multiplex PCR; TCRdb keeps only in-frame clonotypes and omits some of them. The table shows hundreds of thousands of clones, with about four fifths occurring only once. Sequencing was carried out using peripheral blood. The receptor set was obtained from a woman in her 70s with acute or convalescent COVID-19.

The CDR3 DNA sequence: TGTGCCAGCAGCCAAGATGGAGGGCGTCAGCCCCAGCATTTT. Protein sequence: CASSQDGGRQPQHF. The J gene is TRBJ1-5, the V gene TRBV4-2; D uncertain. Trimming removed 0 bases at V and 6 bases at J, with 9 bases between. Germline CDR1 reads LGHNA; CDR2 reads YNFKEQ. The CDR3 runs 14 residues.

CDR3 sequence: CASSLLGGGHSYEQYF. The CDR3 region has the DNA TGTGCCAGCAGCCTCTTGGGCGGGGGGCACTCCTACGAGCAGTACTTC. This sequence joins TRBV28 and TRBJ2-7; the match to TRBD2 covers 8 bases. There are 16 residues in the CDR3. The V segment lost 6 bases and the J segment 0 bases; nucleotides outside the gene matches: 10. CDR1 MDHEN and CDR2 SYDVKM come from the germline V gene.

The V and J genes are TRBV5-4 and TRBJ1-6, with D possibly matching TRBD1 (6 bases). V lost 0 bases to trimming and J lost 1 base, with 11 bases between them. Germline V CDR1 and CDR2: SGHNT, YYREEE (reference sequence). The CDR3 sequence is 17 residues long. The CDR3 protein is CASSLDRAASYNSPLHF. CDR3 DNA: TGTGCCAGCAGCTTGGACAGGGCGGCGTCCTATAATTCACCCCTCCACTTT.

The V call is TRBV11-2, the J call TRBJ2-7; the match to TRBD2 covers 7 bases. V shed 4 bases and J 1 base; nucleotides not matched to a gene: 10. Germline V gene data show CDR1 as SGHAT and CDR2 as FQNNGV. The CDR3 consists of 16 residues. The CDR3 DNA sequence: TGTGCCAGCAGCTCTCTAAGACTAGCAGGGTCCTACGAGCAGTACTTC. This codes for CASSSLRLAGSYEQYF.

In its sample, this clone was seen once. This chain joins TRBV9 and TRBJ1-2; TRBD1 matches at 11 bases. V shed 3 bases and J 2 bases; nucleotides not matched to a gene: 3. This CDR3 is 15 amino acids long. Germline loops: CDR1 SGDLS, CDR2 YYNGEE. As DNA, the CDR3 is TGTGCCAGCAGCGCCTGGACAGGGGGCAACTATGGCTACACCTTC. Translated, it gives CASSAWTGGNYGYTF.

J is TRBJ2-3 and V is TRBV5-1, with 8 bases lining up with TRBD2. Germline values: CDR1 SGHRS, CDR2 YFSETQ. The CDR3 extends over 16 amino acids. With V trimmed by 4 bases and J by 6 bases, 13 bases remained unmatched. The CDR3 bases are TGCGCCAGCAGCCCGCTGGGTAGCGGGGTTATCGATACGCAGTATTTT. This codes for CASSPLGSGVIDTQYF.

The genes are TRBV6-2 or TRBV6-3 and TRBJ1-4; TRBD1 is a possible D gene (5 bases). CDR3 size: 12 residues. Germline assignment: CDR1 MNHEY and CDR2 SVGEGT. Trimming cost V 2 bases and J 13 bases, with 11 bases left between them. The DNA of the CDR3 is TGTGCCAGCAGTTACGGGGGGACGATACTGTTTTTT. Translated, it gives CASSYGGTILFF.

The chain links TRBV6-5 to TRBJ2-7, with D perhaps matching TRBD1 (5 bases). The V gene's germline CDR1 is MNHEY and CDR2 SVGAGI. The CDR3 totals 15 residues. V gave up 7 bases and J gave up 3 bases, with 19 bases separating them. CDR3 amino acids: CASTLNVQGVYEQYF. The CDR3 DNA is TGTGCCAGCACCCTGAACGTCCAGGGCGTCTACGAGCAGTACTTC.

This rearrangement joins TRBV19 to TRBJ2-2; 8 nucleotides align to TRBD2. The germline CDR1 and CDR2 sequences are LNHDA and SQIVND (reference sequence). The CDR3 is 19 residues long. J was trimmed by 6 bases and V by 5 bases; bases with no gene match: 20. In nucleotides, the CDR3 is TGTGCCAGTAGTCTCACGACACGTAGCGGGGCTACGCAGGCCGGGGAGCTGTTTTTT. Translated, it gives CASSLTTRSGATQAGELFF.

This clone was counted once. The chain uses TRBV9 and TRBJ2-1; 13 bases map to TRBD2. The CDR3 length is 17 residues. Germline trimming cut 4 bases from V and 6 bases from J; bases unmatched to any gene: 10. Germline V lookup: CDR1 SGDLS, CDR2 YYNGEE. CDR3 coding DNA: TGTGCCAGCAGCTCGCGACTAGCGGGGGGCCCTATCAATGAGCAGTTCTTC. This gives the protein CASSSRLAGGPINEQFF. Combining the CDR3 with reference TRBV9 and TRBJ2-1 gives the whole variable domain DSGVTQTPKHLITATGQRVTLRCSPRSGDLSVYWYQQSLDQGLQFLIQYYNGEERAKGNILERFSAQQFPDLHSELNLSSLELGDSALYFCASSSRLAGGPINEQFFGPGTRLTVL.

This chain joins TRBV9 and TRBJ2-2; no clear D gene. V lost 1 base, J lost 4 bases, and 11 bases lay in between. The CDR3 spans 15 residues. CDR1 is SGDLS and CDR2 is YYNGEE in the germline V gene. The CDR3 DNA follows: TGTGCCAGCAGCGTACGCAGTCGAGGCACCGGGGAGCTGTTTTTT. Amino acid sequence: CASSVRSRGTGELFF.

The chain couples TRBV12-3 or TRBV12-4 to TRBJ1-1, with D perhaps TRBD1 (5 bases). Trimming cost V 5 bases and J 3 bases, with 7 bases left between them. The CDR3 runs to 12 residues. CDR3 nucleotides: TGTGCCAGCAGTCACAGGTACACTGAAGCTTTCTTT. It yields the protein CASSHRYTEAFF.

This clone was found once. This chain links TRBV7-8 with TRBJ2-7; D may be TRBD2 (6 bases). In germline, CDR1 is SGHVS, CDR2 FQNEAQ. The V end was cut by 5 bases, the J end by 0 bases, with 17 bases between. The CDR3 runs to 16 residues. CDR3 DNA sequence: TGTGCCAGCAGCCTGTCGGGACTGAGACTCTCCTACGAGCAGTACTTC. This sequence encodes CASSLSGLRLSYEQYF.

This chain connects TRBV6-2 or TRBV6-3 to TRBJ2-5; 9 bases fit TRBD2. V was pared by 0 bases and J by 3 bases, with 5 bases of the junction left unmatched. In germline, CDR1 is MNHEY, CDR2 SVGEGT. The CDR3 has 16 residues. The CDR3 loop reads CASSYSGGGVKETQYF. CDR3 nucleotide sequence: TGTGCCAGCAGTTACTCCGGCGGGGGGGTGAAAGAGACCCAGTACTTC.

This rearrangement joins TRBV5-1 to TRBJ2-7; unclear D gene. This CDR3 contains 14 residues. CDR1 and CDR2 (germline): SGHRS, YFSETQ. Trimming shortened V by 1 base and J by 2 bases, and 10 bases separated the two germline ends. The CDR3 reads CASSLQHPAYEQYF. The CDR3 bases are TGCGCCAGCAGCTTGCAACACCCAGCCTACGAGCAGTACTTC.

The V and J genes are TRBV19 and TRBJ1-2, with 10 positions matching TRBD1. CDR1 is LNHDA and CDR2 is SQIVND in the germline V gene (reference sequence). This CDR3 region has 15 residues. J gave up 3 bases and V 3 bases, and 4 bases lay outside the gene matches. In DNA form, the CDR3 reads TGTGCCAGTAGTATGACAGGGGGCTTCGACTATGGCTACACCTTC. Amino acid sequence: CASSMTGGFDYGYTF.

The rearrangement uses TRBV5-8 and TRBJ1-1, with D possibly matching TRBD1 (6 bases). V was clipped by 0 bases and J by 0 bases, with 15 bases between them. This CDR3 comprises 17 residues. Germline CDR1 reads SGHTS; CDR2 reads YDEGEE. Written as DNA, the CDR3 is TGTGCCAGCAGCTTGGGGCGAAGGGGGTGGATGAACACTGAAGCTTTCTTT. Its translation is CASSLGRRGWMNTEAFF.

CDR3 residues: CASSQVSGTGFYEQYF. DNA of the CDR3: TGTGCCAGCAGCCAGGTATCCGGGACAGGGTTCTACGAGCAGTACTTC. The chain uses TRBV3-1 (or the pseudogene TRBV3-2) and TRBJ2-7; 9 nucleotides match TRBD1. The CDR3 is 16 residues long. Germline V gives CDR1 LGHDT, CDR2 YNNKEL (reference sequence). The V segment lost 3 bases and the J segment 3 bases; nucleotides outside the gene matches: 9.

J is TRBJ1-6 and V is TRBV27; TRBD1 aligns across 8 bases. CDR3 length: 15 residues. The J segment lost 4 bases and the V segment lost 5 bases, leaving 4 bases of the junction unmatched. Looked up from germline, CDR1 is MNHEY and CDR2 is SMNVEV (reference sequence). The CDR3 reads CASSPDRGYNSPLHF. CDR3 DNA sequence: TGTGCCAGCAGTCCAGACAGGGGATATAATTCACCCCTCCACTTT.

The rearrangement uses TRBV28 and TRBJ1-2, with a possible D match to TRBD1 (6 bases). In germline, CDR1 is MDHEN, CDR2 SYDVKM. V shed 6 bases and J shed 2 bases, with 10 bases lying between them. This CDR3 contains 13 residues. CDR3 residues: CASSLQGNYGYTF. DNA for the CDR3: TGTGCCAGCAGCCTACAGGGAAACTATGGCTACACCTTC.

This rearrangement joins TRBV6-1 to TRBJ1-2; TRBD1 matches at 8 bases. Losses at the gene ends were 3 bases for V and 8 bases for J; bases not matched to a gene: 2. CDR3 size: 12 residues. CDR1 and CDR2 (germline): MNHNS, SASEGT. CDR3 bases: TGTGCCAGCAGTGATTGGGACAGGGGCTACACCTTC. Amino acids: CASSDWDRGYTF.

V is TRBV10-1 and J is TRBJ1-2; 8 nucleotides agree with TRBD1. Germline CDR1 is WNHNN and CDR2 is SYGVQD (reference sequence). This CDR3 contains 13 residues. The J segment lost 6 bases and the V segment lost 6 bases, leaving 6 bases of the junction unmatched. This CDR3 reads CASSTDRVDGYTF. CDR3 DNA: TGCGCCAGCAGCACGGACAGGGTGGATGGCTACACCTTC.